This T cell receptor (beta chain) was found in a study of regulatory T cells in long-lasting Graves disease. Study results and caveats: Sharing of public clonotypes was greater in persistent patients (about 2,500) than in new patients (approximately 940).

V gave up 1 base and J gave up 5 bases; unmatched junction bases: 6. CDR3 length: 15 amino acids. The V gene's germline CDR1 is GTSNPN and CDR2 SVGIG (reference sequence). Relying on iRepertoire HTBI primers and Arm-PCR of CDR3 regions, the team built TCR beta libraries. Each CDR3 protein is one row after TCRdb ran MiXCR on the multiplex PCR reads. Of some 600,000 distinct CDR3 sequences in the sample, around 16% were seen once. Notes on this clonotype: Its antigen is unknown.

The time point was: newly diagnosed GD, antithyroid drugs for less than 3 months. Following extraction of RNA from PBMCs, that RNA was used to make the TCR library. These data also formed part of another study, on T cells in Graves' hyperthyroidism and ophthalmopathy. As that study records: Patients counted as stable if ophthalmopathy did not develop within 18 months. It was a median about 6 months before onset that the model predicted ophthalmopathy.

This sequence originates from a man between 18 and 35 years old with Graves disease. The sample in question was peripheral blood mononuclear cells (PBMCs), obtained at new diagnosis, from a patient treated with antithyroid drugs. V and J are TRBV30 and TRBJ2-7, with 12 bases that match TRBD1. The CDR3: CAWSGGQGADDEQYF. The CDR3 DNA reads TGTGCCTGGAGTGGGGGACAGGGGGCCGACGACGAGCAGTACTTC.